This is a list of T cell receptor beta chains from one sample in a study of multiple sclerosis patients with progressive multifocal leukoencephalopathy. Only in-frame clones appear in the TCRdb table, and some are missing; sequencing was by immunoSEQ multiplex PCR. The data contain around 25,000 clones, approximately 90% of them singletons. Sample: PBMCs, taken from a patient treated with natalizumab. The source is a man between 25 and 39 years old with multiple sclerosis. Both conserved end residues are part of each CDR3. A D gene is named only where the DNA matches it firmly. The size of a clone is reported for some rows only, either as once, few or many, or as a class for expanded clones.

clone size	V gene	J gene	D gene	CDR3 DNA	CDR3 protein
-	TRBV19	TRBJ1-5	TRBD1	TGTGCCAGTAGCGGGACAGGGGGCTATAGGAATCGGCCCCAGCATTTT	CASSGTGGYRNRPQHF
-	TRBV6-6	TRBJ1-5	-	TGTGCCAGCAGTTCCCAGTCCTATAGCAATCAGCCCCAGCATTTT	CASSSQSYSNQPQHF
-	TRBV5-1	TRBJ2-1	TRBD2	TGCGCCAGCAGCCCCACGGCGGGAGCTTACAATGAGCAGTTCTTC	CASSPTAGAYNEQFF
few	TRBV7-8	TRBJ2-4	-	TGTGCCAGCAGCCAGGAGGTAGCGGAAAACATTCAGTACTTC	CASSQEVAENIQYF
-	TRBV5-5	TRBJ2-3	-	TGTGCCAGCAGCTTCCGGAGGACAGATACGCAGTATTTT	CASSFRRTDTQYF
-	TRBV4-3	TRBJ1-2	-	TGCGCCAGCAGCAAACAGGGTGGAGGCTACACCTTC	CASSKQGGGYTF
-	TRBV11-3	TRBJ2-1	-	TGTGCCAGCAGCTTAGGAGCACAGGGCGGCGATGAGCAGTTCTTC	CASSLGAQGGDEQFF
-	TRBV19	TRBJ1-2	-	TGTGCCAGTAGTATAGCCGGGGACCACTATGGCTACACCTTC	CASSIAGDHYGYTF
-	TRBV27	TRBJ1-5	-	TGTGCCAGCAGTTTAAGGTCAGGGAGCAATCAGCCCCAGCATTTT	CASSLRSGSNQPQHF
-	TRBV30	TRBJ2-3	-	TGTGCCTGGACCTCTCCTCATAAGCGGGGCACAGATACGCAGTATTTT	CAWTSPHKRGTDTQYF
-	TRBV2	TRBJ1-3	TRBD1	TGTGCCAGCAGTGGACAGGGGGGTAACACCATATATTTT	CASSGQGGNTIYF
-	TRBV5-6	TRBJ1-1	-	TGTGCCAGCAGCTTGCCCGGGAACACTGAAGCTTTCTTT	CASSLPGNTEAFF
-	TRBV5-6	TRBJ2-2	-	TGTGCCAGCAGCTTGAGCATCGGGGAGCTGTTTTTT	CASSLSIGELFF
-	TRBV19	TRBJ1-5	-	TGTGCCAGTAGTACCGACGGACGCAATCAGCCCCAGCATTTT	CASSTDGRNQPQHF
once	TRBV7-9	TRBJ2-7	TRBD1	TGTGCCAGCAGCTCGGCGCGAGGCAGGGGGTTTGGGAGCGAGCAGTACTTC	CASSSARGRGFGSEQYF
-	TRBV27	TRBJ2-1	TRBD1	TGTGCCAGCACCAGTCGAGTCCGGGACAGCTCCTACAATGAGCAGTTCTTC	CASTSRVRDSSYNEQFF
-	TRBV2	TRBJ2-7	-	TGTGCCAGCAGTGAAGCGGCGCACTACGAGCAGTACTTC	CASSEAAHYEQYF
-	TRBV2	TRBJ1-2	-	TGTGCCAGCAGTGAAGTAACGGGGTTGTCGGGCTACACCTTC	CASSEVTGLSGYTF
-	TRBV7-3	TRBJ2-3	-	TGTGCCAGCAGCTCCGCCAGCACAGATACGCAGTATTTT	CASSSASTDTQYF
-	TRBV7-9	TRBJ2-1	-	TGTGCCAGCAGCTCGGGACTGCGAGAGCAGTTCTTC	CASSSGLREQFF
-	TRBV11-3	TRBJ2-1	TRBD2	TGTGCCAGCAGCTTAGATAGCGGGAGGAATGAGCAGTTCTTC	CASSLDSGRNEQFF
-	TRBV19	TRBJ2-7	TRBD2	TGTGCCAGTAGTTCACGCGGGGGACCTGTCTCCTACGAGCAGTACTTC	CASSSRGGPVSYEQYF
-	TRBV27	TRBJ1-5	TRBD1	TGTGCCAGCGCGGACAGGGAGAATCAGCCCCAGCATTTT	CASADRENQPQHF
-	TRBV7-3	TRBJ2-5	TRBD1	TGTGCCAGCAGCTTAGACAGGGAAGAGACCCAGTACTTC	CASSLDREETQYF
-	TRBV4-3	TRBJ2-6	TRBD1	TGCGCCAGCAGCCTCGACCCGACAGGGGGTGGGGCCAACGTCCTGACTTTC	CASSLDPTGGGANVLTF
once	TRBV2	TRBJ1-2	-	TGTGCGCCGGGAGGGTTGGGCTATGGCTACACCTTC	CAPGGLGYGYTF
few	TRBV27	TRBJ1-5	TRBD1	TGTGCCAGCAGTCTGACCCGGGAGGGGGCGGGTCAGCCCCAGCATTTT	CASSLTREGAGQPQHF
-	TRBV15	TRBJ1-2	-	TGTGCCACCCATCAGGACCGGAGGAAGGAAGGCTACACCTTC	CATHQDRRKEGYTF
-	TRBV7-2	TRBJ2-3	-	TGTGCCAGCAGCTTAGAGGCGGCTCGACGTCTCCCTAGCACAGATACGCAGTATTTT	CASSLEAARRLPSTDTQYF
-	TRBV27	TRBJ2-2	-	TGTGCCAGCAGTTTCCCCGATACGGGGGAGCTGTTTTTT	CASSFPDTGELFF
-	TRBV7-6	TRBJ2-3	TRBD2	TGTGCCAGCAGCTTTAACGCGGGAGATCTCTTCACAGATACGCAGTATTTT	CASSFNAGDLFTDTQYF
few	TRBV10-3	TRBJ1-1	TRBD1	TGTGCCATCAGTGGACAGGGTGGGACTGAAGCTTTCTTT	CAISGQGGTEAFF
once	TRBV19	TRBJ2-1	-	TGTGCCAGTAGGGCCGGGACCGTCTACAATGAGCAGTTCTTC	CASRAGTVYNEQFF
-	TRBV7-7	TRBJ2-2	-	TGTGCCAGCAGCCTCCGGGACCAAAGCACCGGGGAGCTGTTTTTT	CASSLRDQSTGELFF
-	TRBV7-8	TRBJ2-2	-	TGTGCCAACTCGCGGGCAGGTCTTTTCACCGGGGAGCTGTTTTTT	CANSRAGLFTGELFF
-	TRBV25-1	TRBJ2-2	TRBD2	TGTGCCAGCAGGAGGACTAGCGGGACCGGGGAGCTGTTTTTT	CASRRTSGTGELFF
-	TRBV9	TRBJ2-5	-	TGTGCCAGCAGCGTAGGGGATAGCTCGGGAGAGCAGTACTTC	CASSVGDSSGEQYF
-	TRBV11-3	TRBJ2-7	-	TGTGCCAGCAGCTTAGCGGCAGGACTGGACGGCGAGCAGTACTTC	CASSLAAGLDGEQYF
-	TRBV6-1	TRBJ2-7	TRBD1	TGTGCCAGCAGTGAGAGACCGGGACAGGGTGACGAGCAGTACTTC	CASSERPGQGDEQYF
-	TRBV4-3	TRBJ2-7	TRBD2	TGCGCCAGCAGCCAAGAAAGCGGGAGCCTCCACGAGCAGTACTTC	CASSQESGSLHEQYF
-	TRBV27	TRBJ2-1	-	TGTGCCAGCAGTTTTAGTATACGGGTGGAAACCTACAATGAGCAGTTCTTC	CASSFSIRVETYNEQFF